This is a list of T cell receptor beta chains from one sample in a study of blood T cell repertoires in COVID-19. Clones were sequenced by immunoSEQ multiplex PCR, and TCRdb holds only the in-frame ones, with some missing. This sample has approximately 270,000 clones; approximately 85% occur once, and the top ten carry 4% to 4.5%. The sequencing input was PBMCs or T cells enriched from blood (not recorded which). These receptor sequences come from a woman aged 30 to 39 who had recovered from COVID-19. Each CDR3 is given with its conserved first and last residue. The order of the fields is clone size, D gene, V gene, J gene, CDR3 protein, CDR3 DNA. The D gene is left open where the match is weak. Size tells how often a clone was seen (once, few, many) or the class of an expanded clone, and some rows leave it out.

-,TRBD2,TRBV27,TRBJ2-1,CASRGLAGVRYNEQFF,TGTGCCAGCCGGGGACTAGCGGGAGTTAGATACAATGAGCAGTTCTTC
-,-,TRBV5-1,TRBJ1-1,CASSLGEVNTEAFF,TGCGCCAGCAGCTTAGGGGAAGTGAACACTGAAGCTTTCTTT
-,-,TRBV28,TRBJ1-2,CASSTINSSGYTF,TGTGCCAGCAGCACCATTAACAGCAGTGGCTACACCTTC
-,-,TRBV5-1,TRBJ2-4,CASSLQGREMDIQYF,TGCGCCAGCAGCCTACAGGGGCGGGAAATGGACATTCAGTACTTC
-,TRBD1,TRBV10-2,TRBJ1-1,CASRAKTGMNTEAFF,TGCGCCAGCAGAGCGAAGACAGGGATGAACACTGAAGCTTTCTTT
-,-,TRBV5-1,TRBJ2-1,CASSRSVYEQFF,TGCGCCAGCAGCCGGAGTGTCTATGAGCAGTTCTTC
once,-,TRBV7-9,TRBJ1-3,CASSSLDSYSGNTIYF,TGTGCCAGCAGCTCCCTGGACAGTTACTCTGGAAACACCATATATTTT
-,TRBD2,TRBV30,TRBJ2-1,CAWSRPGLAGGSYNEQFF,TGTGCCTGGAGCCGCCCGGGACTAGCGGGAGGCTCCTACAATGAGCAGTTCTTC
-,-,TRBV7-2,TRBJ1-6,CASSLPGRGRNSPLHF,TGTGCCAGCAGCCTCCCTGGCAGGGGACGTAATTCACCCCTCCACTTT
-,-,TRBV21-1,TRBJ1-1,CASSKEEDRDTEAFF,TGTGCCAGCAGCAAAGAAGAGGACAGAGACACTGAAGCTTTCTTT
-,-,TRBV19,TRBJ2-1,CASNLGTLHNNEQFF,TGTGCCAGTAATCTCGGGACACTACACAACAATGAGCAGTTCTTC
-,-,TRBV2,TRBJ2-4,CASGRLLATKNIQYF,TGTGCCAGCGGGCGTCTTCTAGCGACGAAAAACATTCAGTACTTC
-,-,TRBV4-2,TRBJ2-7,CASSQTMAEPSYEQYF,TGTGCCAGCAGCCAAACAATGGCAGAACCCTCCTACGAGCAGTACTTC
-,-,TRBV2,TRBJ1-1,CASSEPGGGTEAFF,TGTGCCAGCAGTGAACCTGGGGGCGGAACCGAAGCTTTCTTT
-,-,TRBV5-1,TRBJ1-3,CASSAWTDTFSGNTIYF,TGCGCCAGCAGCGCCTGGACAGATACCTTCTCTGGAAACACCATATATTTT
-,TRBD1,TRBV28,TRBJ1-4,CASRGQGEKLFF,TGTGCCAGCAGGGGACAGGGTGAAAAACTGTTTTTT
-,TRBD2,TRBV7-3,TRBJ2-1,CASRSGLAGGGNEQFF,TGTGCCAGCAGGAGCGGACTAGCGGGAGGCGGCAATGAGCAGTTCTTC
-,-,TRBV6-7,TRBJ2-1,CASSTSRDILNEQFF,TGTGCCAGCAGTACCTCCCGGGACATATTGAATGAGCAGTTCTTC
-,-,TRBV12-3/TRBV12-4,TRBJ1-2,CASSRSDIYGYTF,TGTGCCAGCAGCCGCTCCGACATCTATGGCTACACCTTC
-,-,TRBV28,TRBJ2-5,CASSFGGVETQYF,TGTGCCAGCAGTTTCGGAGGGGTAGAGACCCAGTACTTC
few,TRBD1,TRBV4-1,TRBJ1-1,CASSPGQGYSEAFF,TGCGCCAGCAGCCCGGGACAGGGGTATTCTGAAGCTTTCTTT
-,-,TRBV3-1/TRBV3-2,TRBJ1-3,CASSPRRGSGNTIYF,TGTGCCAGCAGCCCGAGGAGGGGCTCTGGAAACACCATATATTTT
-,-,TRBV19,TRBJ1-1,CASTATGRGTEAFF,TGTGCCAGTACCGCCACAGGGAGGGGCACTGAAGCTTTCTTT
-,-,TRBV18,TRBJ1-1,CASSPLRENTEAFF,TGTGCCAGCTCACCCCTGAGGGAGAACACTGAAGCTTTCTTT
few,-,TRBV28,TRBJ1-2,CASTRATNYGYTF,TGTGCCAGCACCCGAGCCACTAACTATGGCTACACCTTC
-,-,TRBV24-1,TRBJ2-7,CATSDSGSLF,TGTGCCACCAGTGACTCCGGGAGCCTATTC
few,-,TRBV25-1,TRBJ2-4,CASSAGVGKNIQYF,TGTGCCAGCAGTGCAGGGGTGGGCAAAAACATTCAGTACTTC
-,-,TRBV7-9,TRBJ2-7,CASSSGTGGSYEQYF,TGTGCCAGCAGCTCCGGCACCGGGGGAAGCTACGAGCAGTACTTC
once,-,TRBV10-3,TRBJ1-1,CAAQDTGSWTEAFF,TGTGCCGCCCAAGACACAGGGAGTTGGACTGAAGCTTTCTTT
-,-,TRBV5-4,TRBJ2-7,CASSLIGQGHYEQYF,TGTGCCAGCAGCTTGATCGGCCAGGGCCACTACGAGCAGTACTTC
-,TRBD1,TRBV11-3,TRBJ1-6,CASSWGQTYNSPLHF,TGTGCCAGCAGCTGGGGACAGACATATAATTCACCCCTCCACTTT
few,-,TRBV6-5,TRBJ1-2,CASSYGRGLTNYGYTF,TGTGCCAGCAGTTACGGGCGGGGCCTAACTAACTATGGCTACACCTTC
-,-,TRBV28,TRBJ1-3,CASSPSRFYRQDLSGNTIYF,TGTGCCAGCAGTCCGAGTCGATTCTATAGACAGGACCTCTCTGGAAACACCATATATTTT
-,-,TRBV11-2,TRBJ2-2,CASSLVLDTNTGELFF,TGTGCCAGCAGCTTAGTTCTCGACACTAACACCGGGGAGCTGTTTTTT
once,-,TRBV27,TRBJ2-7,CASRAGTYEQYF,TGTGCCAGCAGAGCCGGTACTTACGAGCAGTACTTC
-,-,TRBV5-6,TRBJ2-3,CASSLMGMKRTDTQYF,TGTGCCAGCAGCTTGATGGGCATGAAACGCACAGATACGCAGTATTTT
-,-,TRBV7-9,TRBJ1-2,CASSLGPLLGESYGYTF,TGTGCCAGCAGCTTAGGACCTTTACTTGGGGAGAGCTATGGCTACACCTTC
-,-,TRBV28,TRBJ1-6,CASRWGGSPLHF,TGTGCCAGCCGCTGGGGGGGATCACCCCTCCACTTT
-,-,TRBV6-6,TRBJ1-5,CASSYDNVQPQHF,TGTGCCAGCAGTTACGACAACGTCCAGCCCCAGCATTTT
-,TRBD1,TRBV28,TRBJ2-5,CASSPLTGQGKETQYF,TGTGCCAGCAGTCCCCTAACGGGACAGGGGAAAGAGACCCAGTACTTC
-,-,TRBV7-2,TRBJ2-5,CASSLGQLETQYF,TGTGCCAGCAGCTTGGGACAACTTGAGACCCAGTACTTC
-,TRBD2,TRBV7-3,TRBJ2-2,CASSLNPTSQRTGELFF,TGTGCCAGCAGCTTAAACCCGACTAGCCAGAGAACCGGGGAGCTGTTTTTT
once,-,TRBV6-2/TRBV6-3,TRBJ2-1,CASSYGSSYNEQFF,TGTGCCAGCAGTTACGGGAGCTCCTACAATGAGCAGTTCTTC
-,-,TRBV4-1,TRBJ1-5,CASSQEDGGGRGNQPQHF,TGCGCCAGCAGCCAAGAAGATGGGGGGGGCCGGGGCAATCAGCCCCAGCATTTT
-,TRBD2,TRBV5-1,TRBJ2-5,CASSPGGGVQETQYF,TGCGCCAGCAGCCCGGGGGGGGGAGTCCAAGAGACCCAGTACTTC
-,-,TRBV4-1,TRBJ1-5,CASSQDFGNINQPQHF,TGCGCCAGCAGCCAAGATTTCGGGAACATCAATCAGCCCCAGCATTTT
-,-,TRBV11-2,TRBJ2-1,CASSRITGGTSYNEQFF,TGTGCCAGCAGCCGAATTACGGGGGGCACATCCTACAATGAGCAGTTCTTC
-,TRBD1,TRBV18,TRBJ1-2,CASSPLGTGDGYTF,TGTGCCAGCTCACCACTTGGGACAGGAGATGGCTACACCTTC
-,-,TRBV5-8,TRBJ2-7,CASSLGPSEQYF,TGTGCCAGCAGCCTCGGTCCGTCCGAGCAGTACTTC
-,-,TRBV7-9,TRBJ1-2,CASSLEQALFGYTF,TGTGCCAGCAGCTTAGAACAGGCTTTGTTTGGCTACACCTTC
-,-,TRBV28,TRBJ2-5,CASSSRLLQETQYF,TGTGCCAGCAGTTCTAGACTACTCCAAGAGACCCAGTACTTC
-,-,TRBV4-2,TRBJ1-1,CASSQDYLNTEAFF,TGTGCCAGCAGCCAAGACTATCTGAACACTGAAGCTTTCTTT
-,TRBD1,TRBV11-2,TRBJ2-1,CASSLTGNEGYNEQFF,TGTGCCAGCAGCTTGACAGGGAATGAGGGTTACAATGAGCAGTTCTTC
once,-,TRBV11-2,TRBJ2-7,CASSLDRGYEQYF,TGTGCCAGCAGCTTAGATCGAGGGTACGAGCAGTACTTC
-,TRBD1,TRBV7-9,TRBJ1-3,CASSRSGQGNTIYF,TGTGCCAGCAGCCGCTCGGGACAGGGAAACACCATATATTTT
-,-,TRBV27,TRBJ1-2,CASSLYSGNGYTF,TGTGCCAGCAGTTTATATTCAGGGAACGGCTACACCTTC
-,TRBD2,TRBV3-1/TRBV3-2,TRBJ2-1,CASSQGVAGTSYNEQFF,TGTGCCAGCAGCCAGGGGGTAGCGGGGACTTCCTACAATGAGCAGTTCTTC
-,-,TRBV30,TRBJ1-1,CAWSAPIKAGWTEAFF,TGTGCCTGGAGTGCTCCTATCAAGGCAGGGTGGACTGAAGCTTTCTTT
-,-,TRBV6-1,TRBJ2-5,CASSELTGQETQYF,TGTGCCAGCAGTGAACTCACAGGCCAAGAGACCCAGTACTTC